The 30 T cell receptor beta chains below were found in one sample sequenced in a study of blood T cell repertoires in COVID-19. Method: immunoSEQ multiplex PCR; TCRdb's copy keeps in-frame clones and lacks some. Of approximately 50,000 clones in the sample, over 85% were seen once. Sequencing was carried out using peripheral blood. All receptors come from a human donor in a cohort sampled during active COVID-19.

This clone was observed a handful of times. The chain recombines TRBV11-3 with TRBJ2-7; D is perhaps TRBD2 (6 bases). CDR3 length equals 13 residues. Between the trimmed V and J ends, which lost 1 base and 7 bases, there was a span of 11 bases. Germline CDR1 and CDR2: SGHNT and YENEEA. The CDR3 spells CASSLGIGREQYV. CDR3 nucleotides: TGTGCCAGCAGCTTAGGAATAGGGAGGGAGCAGTACGTC.

The gene calls are TRBV19 and TRBJ2-7; TRBD1 agrees at 7 bases. CDR1 LNHDA and CDR2 SQIVND come from the germline V gene (reference sequence). Losses at the gene ends were 3 bases for V and 3 bases for J; bases not matched to a gene: 5. The CDR3 is made up of 14 amino acids. The CDR3 DNA is TGTGCCAGTAGTATCAACAGGGGTGGCTACGAGCAGTACTTC. It translates to CASSINRGGYEQYF.

This chain uses TRBV27 with TRBJ2-7; D possibly corresponds to TRBD1 (5 bases). V was pared by 5 bases and J by 3 bases, with 17 bases between. This CDR3 spans 15 amino acids. Germline CDR1 is MNHEY and CDR2 is SMNVEV (reference sequence). The CDR3 DNA sequence: TGTGCCAGCAGTCTACCCTACAGGAGTCACTACGAGCAGTACGTC. Amino acids: CASSLPYRSHYEQYV.

The chain joins TRBV7-2 to TRBJ2-7, with D possibly being TRBD1 (5 bases). CDR1 is SGHTA, CDR2 FQGNSA, per germline. The CDR3 runs 15 residues. Trimming left V 1 base short and J 4 bases short, with 14 bases between. The CDR3 bases are TGTGCCAGCAGCTTAGTGTCCAGGGTTGAATACGAGCAGTACTTC. Translation: CASSLVSRVEYEQYF.

V is TRBV11-3 and J is TRBJ2-1; D uncertain. Per germline, CDR1 SGHNT and CDR2 YENEEA. V was clipped by 2 bases and J by 9 bases, with 11 bases between them. The length of the CDR3 is 13 residues. This CDR3 reads CASSLTERGEQFF. CDR3 DNA sequence: TGTGCCAGCAGCTTAACCGAAAGAGGTGAGCAGTTCTTC.

CDR3 amino acids: CASSLVSNNQPQHF. DNA of the CDR3: TGTGCCAGCAGTTTAGTTTCAAACAATCAGCCCCAGCATTTT. The V call is TRBV28, the J call TRBJ1-5, with no clear D. V gave up 2 bases and J gave up 3 bases, with 8 bases separating them. The CDR3 is 14 residues long. Germline V gene lookup returns CDR1 MDHEN and CDR2 SYDVKM.

The gene calls are TRBV9 and TRBJ2-5, with unresolved D. CDR1 SGDLS and CDR2 YYNGEE come from the germline V gene. Trimming pared 0 bases from V and 5 bases from J, leaving 8 bases between. The CDR3 is 13 residues long. The chain's CDR3 is CASSVGSEETQYF. The CDR3 DNA sequence: TGTGCCAGCAGCGTAGGATCGGAGGAGACCCAGTACTTC.

The chain combines TRBV3-1 (or the pseudogene TRBV3-2) with TRBJ1-1, with no clear D. V was clipped by 1 base and J by 0 bases, with 9 bases between them. Germline CDR1 and CDR2: LGHDT and YNNKEL (reference sequence). The CDR3 runs 15 residues. CDR3 sequence (DNA): TGTGCCAGCAGCCAAGGTCTCGGGGTGAACACTGAAGCTTTCTTT. The encoded protein is CASSQGLGVNTEAFF.

The chain joins TRBV7-2 to TRBJ2-7, with D tentatively TRBD2 (6 bases). CDR3 size: 15 residues. V shed 3 bases and J shed 1 base, with 13 bases lying between them. The germline CDR1 and CDR2 sequences are SGHTA and FQGNSA. This chain's CDR3 is CASSFGAGTSYEQYV. CDR3 coding DNA: TGTGCCAGCAGCTTTGGCGCGGGAACTTCCTACGAGCAGTACGTC.

V gene TRBV28 combines with J gene TRBJ2-5, with TRBD1 matching 8 bases. Germline trimming cut 3 bases from V and 2 bases from J; bases unmatched to any gene: 8. Germline lookup yields CDR1 MDHEN and CDR2 SYDVKM. This CDR3 has 16 amino acids. For the CDR3, the DNA is TGTGCCAGCAGTTTCATCGGGACAGGCCAACAAGAGACCCAGTACTTC. Its translation: CASSFIGTGQQETQYF. The full variable domain, in which reference TRBV28 and TRBJ2-5 provide the parts outside the CDR3, is DVKVTQSSRYLVKRTGEKVFLECVQDMDHENMFWYRQDPGLGLRLIYFSYDVKMKEKGDIPEGYSVSREKKERFSLILESASTNQTSMYLCASSFIGTGQQETQYFGPGTRLLVL.

The table lists this clone with a few counts. This chain links TRBV3-1 (or the pseudogene TRBV3-2) with TRBJ2-7; D uncertain. Trimming cost V 4 bases and J 5 bases, with 9 bases left between them. The CDR3 has 12 amino acids. Germline V gene sequence: CDR1 LGHDT, CDR2 YNNKEL (reference sequence). CDR3 residues: CASSRLRDEQYF. CDR3 nucleotide sequence: TGTGCCAGCAGCCGCCTCCGGGACGAGCAGTACTTC.

V is TRBV7-9 and J is TRBJ1-6, with D possibly TRBD1 on 5 matching bases. The V gene's germline CDR1 is SEHNR and CDR2 FQNEAQ (reference sequence). The CDR3 has 18 residues. V lost 6 bases and J lost 0, with 18 bases in between. CDR3: CASRPFVGPSSYNSPLHF. CDR3 DNA: TGTGCCAGCAGGCCCTTCGTGGGGCCGAGCTCCTATAATTCACCCCTCCACTTT.

The chain couples TRBV5-1 to TRBJ2-1, with 10 positions matching TRBD2. The CDR3 length is 14 residues. The ends lost 0 bases at V and 9 bases at J; junction bases unmatched: 3. Germline-derived CDR1 and CDR2 are SGHRS and YFSETQ. Written as DNA, the CDR3 is TGCGCCAGCAGCTTGGGTCTAGCGGGAGTTGAGCAGTTCTTC. Residues: CASSLGLAGVEQFF.

Only a few counts were recorded for this clone. The chain links TRBV6-5 to TRBJ2-1; the match to TRBD1 covers 8 bases. The CDR3 consists of 14 residues. V lost 6 bases and J lost 8; bases outside the gene matches: 9. Germline lookup yields CDR1 MNHEY and CDR2 SVGAGI. DNA of the CDR3: TGTGCCAGCAGGCTACAGGGGGAGTGGGATGAGCAGTTCTTC. It yields the protein CASRLQGEWDEQFF.

The chain couples TRBV5-1 to TRBJ2-3; a weak D match, TRBD1 (6 bases). Per the germline V gene, CDR1 is SGHRS and CDR2 is YFSETQ. The CDR3 runs to 15 residues. Between the trimmed V and J ends, which lost 3 bases and 3 bases, there was a span of 14 bases. CDR3 DNA sequence: TGCGCCAGCAGCTCCAGAACACAGGGTACAGATACGCAGTATTTT. It codes for CASSSRTQGTDTQYF.

By share, this clone counts as medium-sized (0.01 to 0.1%). The chain couples TRBV7-8 to TRBJ2-3; 9 nucleotides agree with TRBD2. The CDR3 is made up of 20 amino acids. CDR1 and CDR2 (germline): SGHVS, FQNEAQ. V trimming: 1 base; J trimming: 0 bases; junction bases outside the gene matches: 14. As DNA, the CDR3 is TGTGCCAGCAGCTTAGGTCCAGCGGGAGGATACTCCTCTAGCACAGATACGCAGTATTTT. It specifies CASSLGPAGGYSSSTDTQYF.

The chain is built from TRBV6-5 and TRBJ1-1, with TRBD1 identical over 8 bases. Germline CDR1 MNHEY, CDR2 SVGAGI. This CDR3 has 14 residues. V lost 7 bases to trimming and J lost 6 bases; unmatched junction nucleotides: 10. The CDR3 reads CASTSTGQGSEAFF. The DNA for the CDR3 is TGTGCCAGCACCTCGACCGGACAGGGCTCTGAAGCTTTCTTT.

By proportion, this clone is medium-sized. The chain couples TRBV10-3 to TRBJ1-5, with TRBD1 identical over 8 bases. The germline gives CDR1 ENHRY, CDR2 SYGVKD. CDR3 length: 15 amino acids. The trim removed 5 bases at V and 6 bases at J, leaving 9 bases unmatched. The DNA of the CDR3 is TGTGCCATCAGTATAGACAGGGGAAGGAGTCAGCCCCAGCATTTT. Its protein is CAISIDRGRSQPQHF.

The V gene is TRBV5-1, the J gene TRBJ2-7; 8 bases align to TRBD2. The J segment lost 4 bases and the V segment lost 5 bases, leaving 23 bases of the junction unmatched. Germline assignment: CDR1 SGHRS and CDR2 YFSETQ. CDR3 length: 19 amino acids. For the CDR3, the DNA is TGCGCCAGCAGTCTCTTCCCTATCTCTGGGCGGGAGGACATATACGAGCAGTACTTC. It yields the protein CASSLFPISGREDIYEQYF.

This clone was recorded a few times. The V call is TRBV19, the J call TRBJ1-2; maybe TRBD1 (5 bases). Germline CDR1 reads LNHDA; CDR2 reads SQIVND (reference sequence). The CDR3 loop spans 10 amino acids. V dropped 11 bases and J dropped 6 bases, with 10 bases sitting between them. The CDR3 coding sequence is TGTGCCTGCCCCAGGGATGGCTACACCTTC. This gives the protein CACPRDGYTF.

V gene TRBV10-3 combines with J gene TRBJ1-1, with 8 bases that match TRBD1. This CDR3 is built from 16 residues. Germline lookup yields CDR1 ENHRY and CDR2 SYGVKD. The V and J ends lost 2 bases and 5 bases, in that order; junction bases with no gene match: 10. CDR3 sequence: CAISEDRGGYGTEAFF. The DNA for the CDR3 is TGTGCCATCAGTGAGGACAGGGGTGGGTATGGGACTGAAGCTTTCTTT.

V and J are TRBV7-2 and TRBJ1-5; TRBD1 matches 12 bases. The CDR3 spans 15 residues. With 5 bases clipped from V and 5 bases from J, the junction kept 4 bases outside the gene matches. Germline loops: CDR1 SGHTA, CDR2 FQGNSA. This CDR3 is CASSRGTGGDQPQHF. CDR3 DNA sequence: TGTGCCAGCAGCCGGGGGACAGGGGGCGATCAGCCCCAGCATTTT. Based on the CDR3 plus reference TRBV7-2 and TRBJ1-5, the full variable domain is GAGVSQSPSNKVTEKGKDVELRCDPISGHTALYWYRQSLGQGLEFLIYFQGNSAPDKSGLPSDRFSAERTGGSVSTLTIQRTQQEDSAVYLCASSRGTGGDQPQHFGDGTRLSIL.

The gene calls are TRBV6-4 and TRBJ2-2, with 8 bases matching TRBD1. V shed 5 bases and J 2 bases; nucleotides not matched to a gene: 10. Germline CDR1 is MRHNA and CDR2 is SNTAGT. The CDR3 runs 17 residues. CDR3 sequence (DNA): TGTGCCAGCAGTCCACATTCAGGGGGCCTCAACACCGGGGAGCTGTTTTTT. Translation: CASSPHSGGLNTGELFF.

The chain recombines TRBV29-1 with TRBJ1-2; TRBD1 might be the D (6 bases). Germline CDR1 reads SQVTM; CDR2 reads ANQGSEA. The CDR3 loop spans 11 amino acids. V was shortened by 7 bases and J by 4 bases, with 10 bases between the two germline ends. Here the CDR3 DNA reads TGCAGCGGTACAGGGATCTATGGCTACACCTTC. Its protein product is CSGTGIYGYTF.

This clone was observed once. The J gene is TRBJ1-5, the V gene TRBV19; 9 bases line up with TRBD1. The junction had 4 bases not matched to a gene; V was cut back by 7 bases and J by 0 bases. CDR1 and CDR2 (germline): LNHDA, SQIVND (reference sequence). This CDR3 comprises 15 residues. The CDR3 coding sequence is TGTGCCAGTAAGCTGACAGGGGGTAGCAATCAGCCCCAGCATTTT. This sequence encodes CASKLTGGSNQPQHF.

The V call is TRBV7-3, the J call TRBJ2-3, with TRBD2 as a possible D gene (6 bases). V was shortened by 4 bases and J by 3 bases, with 14 bases between the two germline ends. The CDR3 covers 15 residues. Germline CDR1 is SGHTA and CDR2 is FQGTGA. The CDR3 protein is CASSSVPGRTDTQYF. CDR3 DNA sequence: TGTGCCAGCAGCTCAGTTCCCGGGAGAACAGATACGCAGTATTTT.

CDR3 residues: CASSERGWEQYF. CDR3 in DNA: TGTGCCAGCAGTGAGCGGGGGTGGGAGCAGTACTTC. The genes are TRBV2 and TRBJ2-7, with 7 bases that match TRBD2. The CDR3 runs 12 residues. Germline assignment: CDR1 SNHLY and CDR2 FYNNEI. V shed 3 bases, J shed 7 bases, and the junction held 3 bases outside the gene matches.

The chain is built from TRBV4-1 and TRBJ1-1; D possibly corresponds to TRBD1 (6 bases). The germline CDR1 and CDR2 sequences are MGHRA and YSYEKL. The CDR3 contains 13 residues. Trimming removed 7 bases at V and 4 bases at J, with 13 bases between. CDR3 residues: CASKRGASTEAFF. CDR3 bases: TGCGCCAGCAAGCGGGGGGCAAGCACTGAAGCTTTCTTT.

The chain couples TRBV27 to TRBJ2-1; 13 bases fit TRBD2. The CDR3 is 12 amino acids. After removal of 5 bases from V and 15 bases from J, the junction contained 4 bases not matched to a gene. The germline V gene has CDR1 MNHEY and CDR2 SMNVEV (reference sequence). The CDR3 loop is CASSPGTSGMFF. CDR3 nucleotide sequence: TGTGCCAGCAGTCCCGGGACTAGCGGGATGTTCTTC.

This clone was seen only a few times. This chain connects TRBV6-5 to TRBJ1-4; 7 nucleotides align to TRBD1. Per germline, CDR1 MNHEY and CDR2 SVGAGI. The CDR3 runs 15 residues. J lost 6 bases, V lost 0 bases, and 4 bases had no gene match. The CDR3 sequence is CASSYSTGQDEKLFF. The CDR3 bases are TGTGCCAGCAGTTACTCGACAGGGCAGGATGAAAAACTGTTTTTT.